In its sample, the clone carrying this T cell receptor beta chain was seen many times. MiXCR, run by TCRdb on the 5' RACE reads, gives a single entry per CDR3 protein. The sample consists of 55,000 to 75,000 distinct CDR3 sequences, around 30% of them appearing once. Deletions cut 1 base from V and 3 bases from J, with 13 bases between. The CDR3 extends over 15 amino acids. The germline gives CDR1 SGHTA, CDR2 FQGNSA. The genes are TRBV7-2 and TRBJ2-7, with a possible D match to TRBD1 (6 bases). Sequenced: tumor-infiltrating naive CD4+ T cells sorted from the breast tumor. Subset noted: naive CD4+ T cells, CD4+CD45RA+CD25-. The source of this sequence is a female donor with breast cancer. The chain's CDR3 is CASSLVGGHYYEQYF. CDR3 coding DNA: TGTGCCAGCAGCTTAGTTGGGGGACACTACTACGAGCAGTACTTC.